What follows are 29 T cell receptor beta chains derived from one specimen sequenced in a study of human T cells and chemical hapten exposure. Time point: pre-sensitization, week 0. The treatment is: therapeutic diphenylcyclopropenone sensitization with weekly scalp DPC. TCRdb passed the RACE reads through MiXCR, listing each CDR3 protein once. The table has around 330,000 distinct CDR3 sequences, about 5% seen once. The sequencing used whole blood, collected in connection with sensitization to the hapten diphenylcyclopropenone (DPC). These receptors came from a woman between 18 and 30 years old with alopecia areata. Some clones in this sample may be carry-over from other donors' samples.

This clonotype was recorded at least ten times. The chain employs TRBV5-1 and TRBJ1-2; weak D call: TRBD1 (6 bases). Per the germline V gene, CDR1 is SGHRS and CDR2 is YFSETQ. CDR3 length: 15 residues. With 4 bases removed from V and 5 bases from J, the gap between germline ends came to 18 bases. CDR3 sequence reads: CASSPATGTSYGYTF. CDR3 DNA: TGCGCCAGCAGCCCCGCGACCGGGACATCGTATGGCTACACCTTC.

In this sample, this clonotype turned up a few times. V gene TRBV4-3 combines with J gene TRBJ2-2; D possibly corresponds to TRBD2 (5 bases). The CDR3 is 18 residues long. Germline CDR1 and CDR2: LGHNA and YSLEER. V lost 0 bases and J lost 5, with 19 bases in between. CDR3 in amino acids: CASSQEPPSSFRTGELFF. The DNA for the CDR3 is TGCGCCAGCAGCCAAGAACCCCCTAGCTCCTTTAGGACCGGGGAGCTGTTTTTT.

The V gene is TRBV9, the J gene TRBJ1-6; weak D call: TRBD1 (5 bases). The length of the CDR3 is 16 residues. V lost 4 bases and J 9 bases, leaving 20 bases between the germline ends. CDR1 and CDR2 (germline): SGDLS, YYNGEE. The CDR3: CASSIPPGKEGSPLHF. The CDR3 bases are TGTGCCAGCAGCATCCCACCAGGGAAGGAGGGTTCACCCCTCCACTTT.

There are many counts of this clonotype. This chain's CDR3 is CASSLGGPTGELFF. The CDR3 bases are TGTGCCAGCAGCTTAGGGGGACCCACCGGGGAGCTGTTTTTT. V is TRBV7-2 and J is TRBJ2-2; the D call may be TRBD1 or TRBD2 (5 bases each). The CDR3 runs 14 residues. CDR1 and CDR2 (germline): SGHTA, FQGNSA. V was pared by 1 base and J by 4 bases, with 7 bases between.

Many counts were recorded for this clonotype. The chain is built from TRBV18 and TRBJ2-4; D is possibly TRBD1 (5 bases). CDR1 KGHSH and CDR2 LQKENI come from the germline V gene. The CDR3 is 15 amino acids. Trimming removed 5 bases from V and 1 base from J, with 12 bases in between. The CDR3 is CASSGENRAKNIQYF. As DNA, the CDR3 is TGTGCCAGCTCAGGCGAAAACAGGGCCAAAAACATTCAGTACTTC.

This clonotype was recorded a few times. CDR3 nucleotide sequence: TGTGCCACCAGTGACCCTCCGGGACAGGGTACCAATGAGCAGTTCTTC. Its translation is CATSDPPGQGTNEQFF. The chain has TRBV24-1 and TRBJ2-1; 9 nucleotides align to TRBD1. CDR1 is KGHDR, CDR2 SFDVKD, per germline. V shed 4 bases, J shed 6 bases, and the junction held 9 bases outside the gene matches. The CDR3 sequence is 16 residues long.

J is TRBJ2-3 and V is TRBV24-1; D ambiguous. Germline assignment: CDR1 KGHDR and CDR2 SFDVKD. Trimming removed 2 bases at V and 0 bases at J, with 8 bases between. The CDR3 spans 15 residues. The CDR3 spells CATSDSGYSTDTQYF. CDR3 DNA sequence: TGTGCCACCAGTGATTCCGGATATAGCACAGATACGCAGTATTTT.

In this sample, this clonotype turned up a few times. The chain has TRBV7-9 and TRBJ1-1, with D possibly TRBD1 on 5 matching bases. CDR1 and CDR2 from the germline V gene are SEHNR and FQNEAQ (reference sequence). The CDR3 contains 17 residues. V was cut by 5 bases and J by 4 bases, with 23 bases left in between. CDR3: CASSTLAPLLGTTEAFF. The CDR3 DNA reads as TGTGCCAGCAGCACTTTAGCCCCCCTTCTGGGGACCACTGAAGCTTTCTTT. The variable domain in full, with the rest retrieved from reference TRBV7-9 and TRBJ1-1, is DTGVSQNPRHKITKRGQNVTFRCDPISEHNRLYWYRQTLGQGPEFLTYFQNEAQLEKSRLLSDRFSAERPKGSFSTLEIQRTEQGDSAMYLCASSTLAPLLGTTEAFFGQGTRLTVV.

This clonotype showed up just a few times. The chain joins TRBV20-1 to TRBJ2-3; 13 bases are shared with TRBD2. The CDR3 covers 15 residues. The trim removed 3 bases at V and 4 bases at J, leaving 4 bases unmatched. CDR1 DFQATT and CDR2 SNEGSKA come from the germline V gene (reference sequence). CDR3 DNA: TGCAGTGCTAGTACTAGCGGGGGGGCCGCAGATACGCAGTATTTT. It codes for CSASTSGGAADTQYF.

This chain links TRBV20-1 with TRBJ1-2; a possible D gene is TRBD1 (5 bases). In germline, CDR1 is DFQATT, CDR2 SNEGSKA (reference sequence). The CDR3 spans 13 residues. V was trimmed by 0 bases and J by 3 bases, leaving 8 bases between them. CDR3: CSAREGGDYGYTF. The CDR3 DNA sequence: TGCAGTGCTAGAGAGGGGGGAGACTATGGCTACACCTTC.

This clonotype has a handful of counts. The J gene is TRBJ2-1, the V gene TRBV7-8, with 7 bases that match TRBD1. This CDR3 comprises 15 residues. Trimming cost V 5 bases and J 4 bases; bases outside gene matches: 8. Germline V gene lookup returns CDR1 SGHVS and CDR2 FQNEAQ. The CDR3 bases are TGTGCCAGCAGCGGTGGACAGGATATTTACAATGAGCAGTTCTTC. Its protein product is CASSGGQDIYNEQFF.

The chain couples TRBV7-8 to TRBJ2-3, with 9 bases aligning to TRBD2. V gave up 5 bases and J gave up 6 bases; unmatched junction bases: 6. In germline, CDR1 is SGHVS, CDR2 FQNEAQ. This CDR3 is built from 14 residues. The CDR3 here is CASSPGTSSDTQYF. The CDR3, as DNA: TGTGCCAGCAGCCCCGGGACTAGCTCTGATACGCAGTATTTT.

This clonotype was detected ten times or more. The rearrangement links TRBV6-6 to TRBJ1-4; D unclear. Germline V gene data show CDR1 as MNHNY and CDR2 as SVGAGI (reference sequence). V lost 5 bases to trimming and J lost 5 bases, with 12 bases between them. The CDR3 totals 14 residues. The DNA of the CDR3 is TGTGCCAGCAGTCAGACACCTAAGAATGAAAAACTGTTTTTT. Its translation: CASSQTPKNEKLFF.

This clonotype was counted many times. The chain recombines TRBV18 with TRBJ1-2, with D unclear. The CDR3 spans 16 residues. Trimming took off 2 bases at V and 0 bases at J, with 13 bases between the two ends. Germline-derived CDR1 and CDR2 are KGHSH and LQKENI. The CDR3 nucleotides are TGTGCCAGCTCACCAATGGGAGGGTCCTCTAACTATGGCTACACCTTC. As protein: CASSPMGGSSNYGYTF.

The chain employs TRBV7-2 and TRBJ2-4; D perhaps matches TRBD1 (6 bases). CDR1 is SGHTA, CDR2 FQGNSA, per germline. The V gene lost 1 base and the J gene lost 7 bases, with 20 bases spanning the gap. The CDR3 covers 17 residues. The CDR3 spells CASSLVPGAARGNIQYF. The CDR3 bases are TGTGCCAGCAGCTTAGTGCCAGGGGCTGCGAGGGGTAACATTCAGTACTTC.

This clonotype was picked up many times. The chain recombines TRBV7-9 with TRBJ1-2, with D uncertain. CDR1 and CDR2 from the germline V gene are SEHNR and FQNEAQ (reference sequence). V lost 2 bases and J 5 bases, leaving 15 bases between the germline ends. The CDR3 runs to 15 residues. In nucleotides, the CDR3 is TGTGCCAGCAGCTTATTGGCCGTACCCACTTATGGCTACACCTTC. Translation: CASSLLAVPTYGYTF.

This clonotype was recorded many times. DNA for the CDR3: TGCGCCAGCAGCCACCTACAAGGTGGCGGGGGTATCTACGAGCAGTACTTC. It specifies CASSHLQGGGGIYEQYF. The chain uses TRBV4-3 and TRBJ2-7, with 7 bases aligning to TRBD2. The CDR3 runs to 17 residues. Germline lookup yields CDR1 LGHNA and CDR2 YSLEER. The J segment lost 3 bases and the V segment lost 3 bases, leaving 14 bases of the junction unmatched.

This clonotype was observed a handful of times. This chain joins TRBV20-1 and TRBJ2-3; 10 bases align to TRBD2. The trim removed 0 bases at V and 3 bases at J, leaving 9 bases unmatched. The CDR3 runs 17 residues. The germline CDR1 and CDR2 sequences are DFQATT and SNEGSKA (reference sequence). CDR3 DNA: TGCAGTGCTAGAGAGGGGGGACTAGCGTTCCAGACAGATACGCAGTATTTT. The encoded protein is CSAREGGLAFQTDTQYF.

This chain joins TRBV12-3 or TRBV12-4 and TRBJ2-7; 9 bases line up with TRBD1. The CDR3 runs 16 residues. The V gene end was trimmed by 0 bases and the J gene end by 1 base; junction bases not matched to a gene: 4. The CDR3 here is CASSLASGTGSYEQYF. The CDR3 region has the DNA TGTGCCAGCAGTTTAGCATCCGGGACAGGGTCCTACGAGCAGTACTTC.

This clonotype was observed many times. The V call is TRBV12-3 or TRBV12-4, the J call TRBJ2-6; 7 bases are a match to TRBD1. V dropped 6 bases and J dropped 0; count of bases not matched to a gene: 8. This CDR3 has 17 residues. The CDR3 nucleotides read TGTGCCAGCAGGACAGGGTCCTATAACTCTGGGGCCAACGTCCTGACTTTC. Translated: CASRTGSYNSGANVLTF.

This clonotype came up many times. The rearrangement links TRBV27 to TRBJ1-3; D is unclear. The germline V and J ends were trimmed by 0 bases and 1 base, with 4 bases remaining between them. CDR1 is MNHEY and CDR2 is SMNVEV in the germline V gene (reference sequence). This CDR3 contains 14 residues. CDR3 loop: CASSLSGSGNTIYF. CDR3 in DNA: TGTGCCAGCAGTTTATCAGGGTCTGGAAACACCATATATTTT.

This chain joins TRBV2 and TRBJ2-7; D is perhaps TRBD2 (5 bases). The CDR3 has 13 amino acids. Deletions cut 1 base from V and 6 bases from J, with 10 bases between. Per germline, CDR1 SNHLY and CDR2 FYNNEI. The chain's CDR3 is CASSEEAEVEQYF. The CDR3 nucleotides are TGTGCCAGCAGTGAAGAAGCGGAGGTCGAGCAGTACTTC. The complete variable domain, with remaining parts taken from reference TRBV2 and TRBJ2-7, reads EPEVTQTPSHQVTQMGQEVILRCVPISNHLYFYWYRQILGQKVEFLVSFYNNEISEKSEIFDDQFSVERPDGSNFTLKIRSTKLEDSAMYFCASSEEAEVEQYFGPGTRLTVT.

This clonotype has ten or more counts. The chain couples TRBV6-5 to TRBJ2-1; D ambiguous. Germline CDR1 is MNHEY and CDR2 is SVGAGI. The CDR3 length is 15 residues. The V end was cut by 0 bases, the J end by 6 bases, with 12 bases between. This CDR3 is CASSYSPGQSNEQFF. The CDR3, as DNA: TGTGCCAGCAGTTACTCCCCCGGGCAGTCCAATGAGCAGTTCTTC.

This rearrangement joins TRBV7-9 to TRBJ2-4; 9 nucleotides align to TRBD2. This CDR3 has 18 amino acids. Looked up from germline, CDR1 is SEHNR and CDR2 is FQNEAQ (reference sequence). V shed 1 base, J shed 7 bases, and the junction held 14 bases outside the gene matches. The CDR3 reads CASSLGTSEVSTGNIQYF. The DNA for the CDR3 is TGTGCCAGCAGCTTAGGGACTAGCGAGGTTTCGACGGGGAACATTCAGTACTTC.

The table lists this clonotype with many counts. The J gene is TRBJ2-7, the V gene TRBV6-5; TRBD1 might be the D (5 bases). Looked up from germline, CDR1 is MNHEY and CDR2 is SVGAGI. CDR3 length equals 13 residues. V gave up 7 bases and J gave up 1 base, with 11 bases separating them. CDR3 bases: TGTGCCAGCACCCCAGGGATATCCTACGAGCAGTACTTC. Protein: CASTPGISYEQYF.

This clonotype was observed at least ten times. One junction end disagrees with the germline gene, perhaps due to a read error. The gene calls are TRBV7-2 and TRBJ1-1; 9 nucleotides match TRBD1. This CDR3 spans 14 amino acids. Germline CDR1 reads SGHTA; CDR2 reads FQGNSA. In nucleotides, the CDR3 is TGTGCCAGCAGCCTAGCTATACGGACAGGGGCTGCTTTCTTT. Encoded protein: CASSLAIRTGAAFF.

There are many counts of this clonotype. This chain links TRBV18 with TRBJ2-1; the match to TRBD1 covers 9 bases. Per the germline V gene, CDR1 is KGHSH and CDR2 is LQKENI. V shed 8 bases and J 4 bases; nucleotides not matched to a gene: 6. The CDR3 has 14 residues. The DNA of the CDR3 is TGTGCCAGCAGTCCACAGGGGGCTTACAATGAGCAGTTCTTC. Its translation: CASSPQGAYNEQFF.

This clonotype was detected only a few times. This chain's CDR3 is CASSGLAGDVETQYF. The CDR3 nucleotides are TGTGCCAGCAGTGGACTAGCGGGGGATGTGGAGACCCAGTACTTC. The rearrangement links TRBV28 to TRBJ2-5; the match to TRBD2 covers 13 bases. Germline CDR1 is MDHEN and CDR2 is SYDVKM. CDR3 size: 15 residues. J was trimmed by 5 bases and V by 5 bases; bases with no gene match: 5.

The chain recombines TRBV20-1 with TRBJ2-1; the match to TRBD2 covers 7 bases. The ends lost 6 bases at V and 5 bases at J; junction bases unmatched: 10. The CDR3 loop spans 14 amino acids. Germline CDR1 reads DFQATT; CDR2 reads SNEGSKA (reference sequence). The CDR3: CSAAYAGVNNEQFF. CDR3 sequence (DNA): TGCAGTGCCGCATATGCGGGGGTAAACAATGAGCAGTTCTTC.